This is a list of T cell receptor beta chains from one sample in a study of post-analysis software for immune sequencing data. TCRdb itself ran the PCR reads through MiXCR, one entry per CDR3 protein. The repertoire holds over 700,000 distinct CDR3 sequences, with less than 35% as singletons. Sequencing input: blood. These receptors all stem from a girl under 18 with multiple sclerosis. CDR3s include the opening cysteine and the closing phenylalanine or tryptophan. Each record gives: J gene, D gene, V gene, clone size, CDR3 protein, CDR3 DNA. D genes are given only for firm matches. Clone size is not always given. Where it is, it says once, few, many or a class for expanded clones.

>TRBJ2-7|-|TRBV27|-
CASSLDWRGRAEQYF
TGTGCCAGCAGTTTAGACTGGAGGGGCCGGGCCGAGCAGTACTTC
>TRBJ2-5|-|TRBV11-2|few
CASSLESGQETQYF
TGTGCCAGCAGCTTAGAGTCGGGTCAAGAGACCCAGTACTTC
>TRBJ2-7|-|TRBV6-6|-
CASSYSRQGMDEQYF
TGTGCCAGCAGTTACTCGAGGCAGGGTATGGACGAGCAGTACTTC
>TRBJ1-1|TRBD1|TRBV20-1|-
CSARSGRGDTEAFF
TGCAGTGCTAGGTCCGGCAGGGGGGACACTGAAGCTTTCTTT
>TRBJ2-7|-|TRBV5-1|-
CASSERNGPYEQYF
TGCGCCAGCAGCGAACGGAACGGACCATACGAGCAGTACTTC
>TRBJ2-7|-|TRBV10-3|-
CAINTATSYEQYF
TGTGCCATCAATACAGCTACCTCCTACGAGCAGTACTTC
>TRBJ1-4|-|TRBV6-1|-
CAGSVMGEKLFF
TGTGCCGGCAGTGTAATGGGTGAAAAACTGTTTTTT
>TRBJ2-2|-|TRBV12-3/TRBV12-4|few
CASSLAGPNTGELFF
TGTGCCAGCAGCTTAGCAGGGCCGAACACCGGGGAGCTGTTTTTT
>TRBJ2-6|-|TRBV6-4|few
CANSDSQTSGANVLTF
TGTGCCAACAGTGACTCGCAGACCTCTGGGGCCAACGTCCTGACTTTC
>TRBJ2-3|TRBD1|TRBV6-6|many
CASRPQGSGSTDTQYF
TGTGCCAGCAGACCACAGGGGTCGGGTAGCACAGATACGCAGTATTTT
>TRBJ2-7|-|TRBV29-1|-
CSVEGGINNEQYF
TGCAGCGTTGAAGGGGGAATCAACAATGAGCAGTACTTC
>TRBJ1-4|-|TRBV29-1|-
CSVEGSHNEKRFF
TGCAGCGTTGAGGGGTCTCATAATGAAAAACGGTTTTTT
>TRBJ2-5|TRBD2|TRBV20-1|few
CSARDPLAGETQYF
TGCAGTGCTAGAGATCCCCTAGCGGGTGAGACCCAGTACTTC
>TRBJ1-5|-|TRBV6-2/TRBV6-3|few
CASSPQAIFQPQHF
TGTGCCAGCAGTCCACAGGCAATTTTCCAGCCCCAGCATTTT
>TRBJ1-2|-|TRBV7-9|-
CASSPWGLWGYTF
TGTGCCAGCAGCCCATGGGGGCTATGGGGCTACACCTTC
>TRBJ1-2|-|TRBV20-1|-
CSASGVVNYGYTF
TGCAGTGCGTCGGGGGTGGTCAACTATGGCTACACCTTC
>TRBJ2-1|-|TRBV10-3|few
CAISEIPQGPYNEQFF
TGTGCCATCAGTGAGATCCCACAGGGACCCTACAATGAGCAGTTCTTC
>TRBJ1-2|-|TRBV29-1|-
CSVGQSGYGYTF
TGCAGCGTTGGACAATCCGGGTATGGCTACACCTTC
>TRBJ2-5|TRBD2|TRBV27|few
CASSLLLAGRRETQYF
TGTGCCAGCAGTTTGTTGCTAGCGGGGCGGCGGGAGACCCAGTACTTC
>TRBJ2-2|-|TRBV29-1|-
CSVEVHTTGELFF
TGCAGCGTTGAAGTTCACACCACCGGGGAGCTGTTTTTT
>TRBJ2-7|-|TRBV29-1|many
CSVRGQPYEQYF
TGCAGCGTTAGAGGGCAGCCCTACGAGCAGTACTTC
>TRBJ2-5|-|TRBV4-2|-
CGTTGRGLQETQYF
TGTGGCACAACGGGCAGGGGACTCCAAGAGACCCAGTACTTC
>TRBJ1-1|-|TRBV18|-
CASSPEDEDGAEAFF
TGTGCCAGCTCACCGGAGGATGAGGACGGGGCTGAAGCTTTCTTT
>TRBJ2-2|TRBD1|TRBV5-5|-
CASSLHGQGFANTGELFF
TGTGCCAGCAGCTTACACGGACAGGGGTTCGCGAACACCGGGGAGCTGTTTTTT
>TRBJ2-7|TRBD2|TRBV20-1|-
CSARGTSGRSYEQYF
TGCAGTGCTAGAGGGACTAGCGGGAGGTCTTACGAGCAGTACTTC
>TRBJ2-1|TRBD2|TRBV29-1|many
CSVDTSGDEQFF
TGCAGCGTTGATACTAGCGGGGATGAGCAGTTCTTC
>TRBJ2-5|TRBD2|TRBV5-8|few
CASRRWGGETQYF
TGTGCCAGCAGGCGGTGGGGGGGAGAGACCCAGTACTTC
>TRBJ1-5|-|TRBV7-9|-
CASSQEWEEHQPQHF
TGTGCCAGCAGCCAAGAATGGGAAGAACATCAGCCCCAGCATTTT
>TRBJ1-6|-|TRBV5-1|few
CASSLDFRKSNSPLHF
TGCGCCAGCAGCTTGGATTTCAGGAAGAGTAATTCACCCCTCCACTTT
>TRBJ2-1|TRBD2|TRBV10-3|many
CAISTGLASSYNEQFF
TGTGCCATCAGTACGGGACTAGCGAGCTCCTACAATGAGCAGTTCTTC
>TRBJ2-5|-|TRBV12-3/TRBV12-4|-
CASRGPGGGAGETQYF
TGTGCCAGCAGAGGGCCTGGCGGAGGGGCAGGGGAGACCCAGTACTTC
>TRBJ1-2|-|TRBV4-3|few
CASSQDGRVGYGYTF
TGCGCCAGCAGCCAAGATGGCAGGGTAGGGTATGGCTACACCTTC
>TRBJ1-1|-|TRBV12-5|-
CASQGYMNTEAFF
TGTGCTAGTCAGGGATACATGAACACTGAAGCTTTCTTT
>TRBJ2-6|TRBD1|TRBV28|-
CASSFAGGGSGANVLTF
TGTGCCAGCAGTTTCGCAGGGGGTGGTTCTGGGGCCAACGTCCTGACTTTC
>TRBJ2-7|TRBD2|TRBV5-1|-
CASSLVTSGDNEQYF
TGCGCCAGCAGCTTGGTGACTAGCGGGGACAATGAGCAGTACTTC
>TRBJ2-3|-|TRBV12-3/TRBV12-4|-
CASRFPGTDTQYF
TGTGCCAGCAGATTCCCTGGCACAGATACGCAGTATTTT
>TRBJ2-1|-|TRBV10-3|-
CAISDGQSNEQFF
TGTGCCATCAGTGATGGACAAAGCAATGAGCAGTTCTTC